This T cell receptor beta chain was sequenced in a study of T cell responses to AZD1222 COVID-19 vaccine (dated by TCRdb to 2020 to 2023). General notes on the study: AZD1222 recipients given second doses at about 4 weeks or at about 12 weeks were pooled, since spike-specific TCR depth and breadth were not found to differ between the two schedules. TCR sequencing was performed for 230 to 250 trial participants, of whom about 200 were given two doses of AZD1222 and approximately 25 were given two doses of MenACWY control vaccine. Enrollment into the trials was organized by age into subgroups of 18-55, 56-69 and 70-plus years, and those subgroups contained about 160, 30 and 59 TCR-sequenced participants, respectively. Beyond this particular receptor, the publication reports: Conclusions about previously exposed vaccinees are limited, since just 5 to 7 AZD1222 recipients were seropositive for SARS-CoV-2 at baseline. Most participants were white British and females outnumbered males, and the authors suggested that clonal diversity may have been underestimated. Reportedly, almost half of the unique spike-specific TCRs recognized epitopes lying outside the regions that are mutated in the B.1.351 and B.1.1.7 variants. A significant rise in spike-specific TCR breadth and depth was observed after two AZD1222 doses relative to day 0 and relative to MenACWY recipients. In the small 56-69-year group, the increase in depth fell short of significance, most likely because of low power. Because no day 14 peak-response samples were available, the repertoires could be characterized only after the peak T cell response. The vaccine-associated CD4 TCRs covered the entire spike protein, and the dominant responses fell in regions 160-218 and 743-854.

Concerning this clone itself: Its specific antigen is unknown. No quality values exist for individual bases; no much larger clone is one base distant.

The CDR3 regions of human TCRbeta chains were analyzed by immunosequencing. On the study's bioinformatics: Repertoire TCRs were matched against a reference library of SARS-CoV-2-specific TCRs generated with the MIRA antigen-specificity platform. Breadth was defined as the fraction of unique TCRs that were SARS-CoV-2-associated. Depth was defined as the fraction of total T cells that were SARS-CoV-2-associated. Using the MIRA data, every spike-specific TCR was mapped to the spike region that the TCR reacted to and assigned to either a CD4 or a CD8 class. Log10-transformed breadth and depth values were compared by one-way ANOVA with Sidak's multiple comparisons tests. Here the immuneACCESS table is served through TCRdb, limited to in-frame sequences with V and J called. Missing clones are a known gap in these copies; in checked studies unresolved V genes cover under half, and the rest lacks a known reason. Clone size and V and J calls were adopted from that table, with D and trimming inferred from the DNA. Here the sample has tens of thousands of clones; roughly nine tenths occur a single time. 30% to 35% of the sample lies in the top ten.

The time point label, read with the paper, signifies: baseline before first vaccination. Samples from vaccinated people were obtained from the UK trials COV001 and COV002, which included a single-blind randomized controlled phase 2/3 trial of AZD1222 (ChAdOx1 nCoV-19) in healthy adults. Trial participant PBMC samples were collected at day 0 and day 28 after the second dose for TCRbeta chain sequencing. This receptor was taken from an adult in good health. The sequenced sample was peripheral blood, obtained on day 0 of AZD1222 vaccination.

The DNA sequence is TGTGCCAGCAGCTCAGGGGGGACGGTTCAAGAGACCCAGTACTTC. Translated, it gives CASSSGGTVQETQYF. This sequence uses TRBV7-2 and TRBJ2-5; the best D guess is TRBD1, with 7 bases matching. There are 15 amino acids in the CDR3, from cysteine to phenylalanine inclusive. Left in the record is the CDR3 DNA by itself, 45 bases read in frame from the first base. Via the germline V gene, CDR1 is SGHTA and CDR2 FQGNSA. V is shortened by 4 bases, J by 2 bases, and the region joining them spans 14 bases. With the portions outside the CDR3 filled from the reference TRBV7-2 and TRBJ2-5 genes, the complete variable region becomes GAGVSQSPSNKVTEKGKDVELRCDPISGHTALYWYRQSLGQGLEFLIYFQGNSAPDKSGLPSDRFSAERTGGSVSTLTIQRTQQEDSAVYLCASSSGGTVQETQYFGPGTRLLVL.